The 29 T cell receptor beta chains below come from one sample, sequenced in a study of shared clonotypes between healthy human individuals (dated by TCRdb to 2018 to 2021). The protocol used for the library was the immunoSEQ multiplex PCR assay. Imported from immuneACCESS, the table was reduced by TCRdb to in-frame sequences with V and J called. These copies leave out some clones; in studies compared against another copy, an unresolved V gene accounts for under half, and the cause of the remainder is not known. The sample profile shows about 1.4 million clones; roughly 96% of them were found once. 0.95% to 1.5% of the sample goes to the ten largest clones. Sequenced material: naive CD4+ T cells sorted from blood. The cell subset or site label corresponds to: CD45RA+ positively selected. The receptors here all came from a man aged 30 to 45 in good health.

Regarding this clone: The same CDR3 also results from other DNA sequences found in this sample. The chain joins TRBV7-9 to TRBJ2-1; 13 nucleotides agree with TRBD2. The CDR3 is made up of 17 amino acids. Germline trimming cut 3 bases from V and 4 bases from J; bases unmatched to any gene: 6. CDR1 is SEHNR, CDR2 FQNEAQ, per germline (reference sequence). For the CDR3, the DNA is TGTGCCAGCAGCTTTGGTGGACTAGCGGGAGTTTACAATGAGCAGTTCTTC. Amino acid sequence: CASSFGGLAGVYNEQFF. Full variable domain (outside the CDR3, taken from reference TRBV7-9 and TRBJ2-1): DTGVSQNPRHKITKRGQNVTFRCDPISEHNRLYWYRQTLGQGPEFLTYFQNEAQLEKSRLLSDRFSAERPKGSFSTLEIQRTEQGDSAMYLCASSFGGLAGVYNEQFFGPGTRLTVL.

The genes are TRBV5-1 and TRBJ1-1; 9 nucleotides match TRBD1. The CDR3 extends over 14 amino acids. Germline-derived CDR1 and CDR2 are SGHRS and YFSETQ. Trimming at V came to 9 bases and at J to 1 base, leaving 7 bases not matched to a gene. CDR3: CATRGQGTNTEAFF. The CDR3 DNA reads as TGCGCCACCAGGGGACAGGGCACGAACACTGAAGCTTTCTTT.

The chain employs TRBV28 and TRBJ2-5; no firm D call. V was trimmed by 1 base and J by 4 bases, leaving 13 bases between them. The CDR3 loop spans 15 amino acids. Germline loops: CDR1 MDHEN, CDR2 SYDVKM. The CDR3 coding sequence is TGTGCCAGCAGTTTATTGGGTGCAACTGTAGAGACCCAGTACTTC. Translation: CASSLLGATVETQYF.

CDR3 DNA sequence: TGCAGCGTCCTCTTAATTTCCGGGACCTTCCCCAATGAGCAGTTCTTC. Translation: CSVLLISGTFPNEQFF. J is TRBJ2-1 and V is TRBV29-1, with D perhaps assigned TRBD1 or TRBD2 (5 bases each). Trimming left V 6 bases short and J 6 bases short, with 24 bases between. Germline CDR1 is SQVTM and CDR2 is ANQGSEA. The CDR3 extends over 16 amino acids.

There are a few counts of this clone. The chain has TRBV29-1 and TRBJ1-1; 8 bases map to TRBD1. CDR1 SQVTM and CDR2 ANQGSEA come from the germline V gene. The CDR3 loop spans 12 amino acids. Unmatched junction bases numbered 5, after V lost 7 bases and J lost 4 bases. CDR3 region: CSARTGSTEAFF. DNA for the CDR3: TGCAGCGCCCGGACAGGGAGCACTGAAGCTTTCTTT.

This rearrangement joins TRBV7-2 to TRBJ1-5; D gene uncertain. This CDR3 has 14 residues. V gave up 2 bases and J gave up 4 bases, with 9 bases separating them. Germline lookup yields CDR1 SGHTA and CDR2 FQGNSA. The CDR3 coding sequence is TGTGCCAGCAGCTTATGGGCCGGGAATCAGCCCCAGCATTTT. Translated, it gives CASSLWAGNQPQHF. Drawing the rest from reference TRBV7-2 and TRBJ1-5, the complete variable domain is GAGVSQSPSNKVTEKGKDVELRCDPISGHTALYWYRQSLGQGLEFLIYFQGNSAPDKSGLPSDRFSAERTGGSVSTLTIQRTQQEDSAVYLCASSLWAGNQPQHFGDGTRLSIL.

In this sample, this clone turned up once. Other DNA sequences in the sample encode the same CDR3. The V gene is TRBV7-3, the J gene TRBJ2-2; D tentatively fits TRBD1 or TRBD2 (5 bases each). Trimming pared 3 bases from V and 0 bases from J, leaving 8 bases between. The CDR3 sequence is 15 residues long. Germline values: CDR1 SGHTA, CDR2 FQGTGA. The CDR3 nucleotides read TGTGCCAGCAGCTTGGGACGTGCGAACACCGGGGAGCTGTTTTTT. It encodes CASSLGRANTGELFF.

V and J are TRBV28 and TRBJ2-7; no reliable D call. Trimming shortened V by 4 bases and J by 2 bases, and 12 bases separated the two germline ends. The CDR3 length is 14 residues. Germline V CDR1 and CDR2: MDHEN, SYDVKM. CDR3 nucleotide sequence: TGTGCCAGCAGTTCAGTGACGGAAGCCTACGAGCAGTACTTC. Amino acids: CASSSVTEAYEQYF.

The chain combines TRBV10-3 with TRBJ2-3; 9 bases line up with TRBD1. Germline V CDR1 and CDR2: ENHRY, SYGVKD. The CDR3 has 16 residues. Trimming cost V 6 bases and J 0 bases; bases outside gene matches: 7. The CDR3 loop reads CAIRRDRAISTDTQYF. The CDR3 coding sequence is TGTGCCATCAGACGGGACAGGGCGATTAGCACAGATACGCAGTATTTT.

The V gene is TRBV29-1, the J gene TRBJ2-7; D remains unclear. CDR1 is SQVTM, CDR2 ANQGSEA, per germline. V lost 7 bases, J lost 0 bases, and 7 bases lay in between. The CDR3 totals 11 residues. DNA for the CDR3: TGCAGCGCGTCTTACTCCTACGAGCAGTACTTC. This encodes CSASYSYEQYF.

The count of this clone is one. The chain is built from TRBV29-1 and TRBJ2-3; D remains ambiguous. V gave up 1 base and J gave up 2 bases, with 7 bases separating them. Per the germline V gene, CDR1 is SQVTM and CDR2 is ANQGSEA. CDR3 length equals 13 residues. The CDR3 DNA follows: TGCAGCGTTGAAGCCGAAAACACAGATACGCAGTATTTT. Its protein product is CSVEAENTDTQYF.

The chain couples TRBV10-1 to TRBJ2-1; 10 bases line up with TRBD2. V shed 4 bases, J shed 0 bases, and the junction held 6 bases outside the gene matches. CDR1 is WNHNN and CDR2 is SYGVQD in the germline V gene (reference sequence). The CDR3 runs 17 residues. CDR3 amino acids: CASSGLAGPSSYNEQFF. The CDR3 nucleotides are TGCGCCAGCAGTGGACTAGCGGGCCCTAGCTCCTACAATGAGCAGTTCTTC.

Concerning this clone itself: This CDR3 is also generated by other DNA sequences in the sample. In DNA, the CDR3 is TGTGCCAGCAGCTTAGAAGGAGGTCAGCCCCAGCATTTT. This translates into CASSLEGGQPQHF. The chain has TRBV7-9 and TRBJ1-5; D remains ambiguous. This CDR3 is 13 amino acids long. V was pared by 1 base and J by 6 bases, with 7 bases between. CDR1 and CDR2 (germline): SEHNR, FQNEAQ (reference sequence).

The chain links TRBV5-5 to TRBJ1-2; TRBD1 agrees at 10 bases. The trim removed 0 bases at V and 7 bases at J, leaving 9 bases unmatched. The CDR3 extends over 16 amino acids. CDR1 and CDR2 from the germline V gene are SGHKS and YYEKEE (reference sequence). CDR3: CASSLVGDRGLGGYTF. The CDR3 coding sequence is TGTGCCAGCAGCTTGGTAGGGGACAGGGGATTGGGTGGCTACACCTTC.

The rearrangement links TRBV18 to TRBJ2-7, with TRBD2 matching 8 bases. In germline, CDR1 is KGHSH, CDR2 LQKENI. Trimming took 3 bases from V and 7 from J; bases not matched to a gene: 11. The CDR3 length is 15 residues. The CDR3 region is CASSPSAGGVGEQYF. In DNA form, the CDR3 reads TGTGCCAGCTCACCCTCGGCGGGAGGAGTGGGGGAGCAGTACTTC.

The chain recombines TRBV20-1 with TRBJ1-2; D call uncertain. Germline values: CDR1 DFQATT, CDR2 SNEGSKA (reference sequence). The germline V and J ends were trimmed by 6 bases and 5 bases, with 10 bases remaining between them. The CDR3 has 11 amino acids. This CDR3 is CSAPLGYGYTF. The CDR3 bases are TGCAGTGCCCCATTGGGTTATGGCTACACCTTC.

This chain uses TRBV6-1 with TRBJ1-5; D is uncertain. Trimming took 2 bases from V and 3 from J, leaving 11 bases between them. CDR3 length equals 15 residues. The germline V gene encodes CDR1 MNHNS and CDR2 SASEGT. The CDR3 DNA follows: TGTGCCAGCAGTGAAAGGGCAGGAGTCAATCAGCCCCAGCATTTT. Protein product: CASSERAGVNQPQHF.

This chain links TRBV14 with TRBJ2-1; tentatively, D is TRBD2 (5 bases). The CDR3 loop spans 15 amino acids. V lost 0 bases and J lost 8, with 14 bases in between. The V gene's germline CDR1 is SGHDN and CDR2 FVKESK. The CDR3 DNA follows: TGTGCCAGCAGCCAAGATGATGGTCAAGCGGATGAGCAGTTCTTC. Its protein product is CASSQDDGQADEQFF.

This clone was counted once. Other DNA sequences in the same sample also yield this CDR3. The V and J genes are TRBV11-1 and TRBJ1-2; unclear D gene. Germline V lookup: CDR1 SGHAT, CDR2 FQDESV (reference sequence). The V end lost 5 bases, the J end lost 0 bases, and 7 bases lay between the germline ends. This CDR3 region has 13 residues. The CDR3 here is CASSLGSNYGYTF. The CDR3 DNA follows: TGTGCCAGCAGCCTCGGGTCTAACTATGGCTACACCTTC.

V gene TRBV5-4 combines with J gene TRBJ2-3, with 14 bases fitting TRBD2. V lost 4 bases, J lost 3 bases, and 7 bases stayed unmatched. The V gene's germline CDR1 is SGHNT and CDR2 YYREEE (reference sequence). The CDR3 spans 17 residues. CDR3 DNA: TGTGCCAGCAGCCCCCGACTAGCGGGAGGGTTTACAGATACGCAGTATTTT. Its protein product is CASSPRLAGGFTDTQYF.

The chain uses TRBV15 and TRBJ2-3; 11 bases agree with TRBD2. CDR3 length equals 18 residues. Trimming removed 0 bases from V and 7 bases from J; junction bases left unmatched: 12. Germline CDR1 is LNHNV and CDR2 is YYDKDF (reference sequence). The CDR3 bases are TGTGCCACCAGCAGAGATGGGGGGGTAGCGGGAGGGTTAAATACGCAGTATTTT. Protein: CATSRDGGVAGGLNTQYF.

The CDR3 bases are TGTGCCACCAGCAGGCAAATGTGGACAGGGGGCGCTTCATTATCCGGTCAGCCCCAGCATTTT. Amino acids: CATSRQMWTGGASLSGQPQHF. The chain couples TRBV15 to TRBJ1-5; TRBD1 agrees at 11 bases. From germline, CDR1 is LNHNV and CDR2 YYDKDF (reference sequence). The V gene end was trimmed by 3 bases and the J gene end by 6 bases; junction bases not matched to a gene: 22. CDR3 length: 21 amino acids.

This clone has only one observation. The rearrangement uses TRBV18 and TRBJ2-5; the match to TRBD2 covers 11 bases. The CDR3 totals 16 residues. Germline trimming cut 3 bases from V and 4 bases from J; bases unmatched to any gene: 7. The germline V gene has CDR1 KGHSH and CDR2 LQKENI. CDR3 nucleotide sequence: TGTGCCAGCTCACCCCTTACTAGCGGGAGAGGAGAGACCCAGTACTTC. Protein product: CASSPLTSGRGETQYF.

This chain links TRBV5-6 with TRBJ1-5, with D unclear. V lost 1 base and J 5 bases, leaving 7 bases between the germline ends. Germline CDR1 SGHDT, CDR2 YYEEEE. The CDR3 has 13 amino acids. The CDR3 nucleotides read TGTGCCAGCAGCTTGTTCAGTCATCAGCCCCAGCATTTT. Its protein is CASSLFSHQPQHF.

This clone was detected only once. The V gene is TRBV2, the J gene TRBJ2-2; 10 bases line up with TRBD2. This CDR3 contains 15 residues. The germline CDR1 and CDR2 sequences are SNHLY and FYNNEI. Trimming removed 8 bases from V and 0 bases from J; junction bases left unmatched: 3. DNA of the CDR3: TGTGCCAGCCTTGGACTAGCGGCGAACACCGGGGAGCTGTTTTTT. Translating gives CASLGLAANTGELFF.

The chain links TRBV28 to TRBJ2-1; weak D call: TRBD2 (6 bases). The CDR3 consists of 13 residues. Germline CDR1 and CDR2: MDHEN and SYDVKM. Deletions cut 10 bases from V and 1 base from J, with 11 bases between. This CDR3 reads CATISGSYNEQFF. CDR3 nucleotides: TGTGCCACCATTAGCGGATCCTACAATGAGCAGTTCTTC.

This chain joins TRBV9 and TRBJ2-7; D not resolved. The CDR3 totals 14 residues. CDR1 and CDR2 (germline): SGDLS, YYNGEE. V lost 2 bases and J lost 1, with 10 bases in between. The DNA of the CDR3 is TGTGCCAGCAGCGTCTCGACGGATTCCTACGAGCAGTACTTC. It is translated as CASSVSTDSYEQYF. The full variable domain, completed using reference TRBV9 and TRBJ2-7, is DSGVTQTPKHLITATGQRVTLRCSPRSGDLSVYWYQQSLDQGLQFLIQYYNGEERAKGNILERFSAQQFPDLHSELNLSSLELGDSALYFCASSVSTDSYEQYFGPGTRLTVT.

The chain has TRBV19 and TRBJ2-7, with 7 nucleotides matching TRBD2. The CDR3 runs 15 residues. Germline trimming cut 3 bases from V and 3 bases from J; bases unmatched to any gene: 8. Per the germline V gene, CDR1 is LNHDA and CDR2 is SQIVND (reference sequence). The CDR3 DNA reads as TGTGCCAGTAGTATCTGGCTAGCGGAGCGCTACGAGCAGTACTTC. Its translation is CASSIWLAERYEQYF.

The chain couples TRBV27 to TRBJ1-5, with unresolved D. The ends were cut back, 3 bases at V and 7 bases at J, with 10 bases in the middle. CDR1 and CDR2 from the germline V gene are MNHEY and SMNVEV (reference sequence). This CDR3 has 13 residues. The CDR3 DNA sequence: TGTGCCAGCAGTTTTCAGCGTCAGCAGCCCCAGCATTTT. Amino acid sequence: CASSFQRQQPQHF.